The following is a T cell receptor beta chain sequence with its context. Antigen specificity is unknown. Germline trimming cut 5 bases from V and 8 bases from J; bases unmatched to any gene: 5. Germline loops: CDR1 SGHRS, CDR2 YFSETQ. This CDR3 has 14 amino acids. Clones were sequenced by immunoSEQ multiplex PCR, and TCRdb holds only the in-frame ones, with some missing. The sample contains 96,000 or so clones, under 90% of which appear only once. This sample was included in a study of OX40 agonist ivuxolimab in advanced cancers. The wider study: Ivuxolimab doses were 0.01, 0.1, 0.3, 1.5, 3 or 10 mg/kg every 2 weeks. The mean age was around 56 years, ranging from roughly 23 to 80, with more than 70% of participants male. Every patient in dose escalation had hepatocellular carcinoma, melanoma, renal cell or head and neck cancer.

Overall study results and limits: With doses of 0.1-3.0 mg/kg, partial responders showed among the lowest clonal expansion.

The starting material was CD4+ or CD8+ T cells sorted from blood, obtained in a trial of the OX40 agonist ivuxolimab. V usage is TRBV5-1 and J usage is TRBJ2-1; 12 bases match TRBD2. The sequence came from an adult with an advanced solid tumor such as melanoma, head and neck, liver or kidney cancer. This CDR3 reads CASRGTSGSHEQFF. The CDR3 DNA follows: TGCGCCAGCAGGGGGACTAGCGGGTCTCATGAGCAGTTCTTC.